The 11 T cell receptor beta chains below come from one sample, sequenced in a study of T cell responses to AZD1222 COVID-19 vaccine. Using immunoSEQ multiplex PCR, the repertoire was profiled, and TCRdb retains in-frame clones only, with some absent. The profile shows approximately 42,000 clones, 70% to 90% of them singletons. Sample: peripheral blood, taken 28 days after the second AZD1222 dose. These receptors came from an adult who received the AZD1222 COVID-19 vaccine.

The rearrangement links TRBV7-2 to TRBJ2-5; 11 bases match TRBD1. The CDR3 sequence is 17 residues long. Trimming took 2 bases from V and 2 from J; bases not matched to a gene: 7. CDR1 and CDR2 (germline): SGHTA, FQGNSA. The CDR3 bases are TGTGCCAGCAGCTTAATCGGGACAGGGGGTGTACAAGAGACCCAGTACTTC. Its protein product is CASSLIGTGGVQETQYF.

This clone was seen only once. The chain joins TRBV5-4 to TRBJ1-5; 7 bases line up with TRBD1. V was clipped by 4 bases and J by 6 bases; unmatched bases: 7. Germline V lookup: CDR1 SGHNT, CDR2 YYREEE (reference sequence). The CDR3 consists of 14 residues. The CDR3, as DNA: TGTGCCAGCAGCCCTTCGAGGGACAGTCAGCCCCAGCATTTT. It translates to CASSPSRDSQPQHF.

The chain uses TRBV27 and TRBJ2-1, with D possibly TRBD2 on 7 matching bases. Germline values: CDR1 MNHEY, CDR2 SMNVEV (reference sequence). The V gene lost 7 bases and the J gene lost 4 bases, with 11 bases spanning the gap. The CDR3 consists of 13 residues. The CDR3 is CASKGGGYNEQFF. The CDR3, as DNA: TGTGCCAGCAAGGGAGGGGGATACAATGAGCAGTTCTTC.

This clone turned up a few times. This sequence joins TRBV7-8 and TRBJ1-4, with D perhaps matching TRBD1 (5 bases). The germline V gene has CDR1 SGHVS and CDR2 FQNEAQ. The CDR3 loop spans 13 amino acids. The V and J ends lost 8 bases and 8 bases respectively, with 15 bases between them. In DNA form, the CDR3 reads TGTGCCAGCCGACAGTTCTTACAAGAAAAACTGTTTTTT. It translates to CASRQFLQEKLFF. The full variable domain, rest sourced from reference TRBV7-8 and TRBJ1-4, is GAGVSQSPRYKVAKRGQDVALRCDPISGHVSLFWYQQALGQGPEFLTYFQNEAQLDKSGLPSDRFFAERPEGSVSTLKIQRTQQEDSAVYLCASRQFLQEKLFFGSGTQLSVL.

This rearrangement joins TRBV7-3 to TRBJ1-1; TRBD1 is a possible D gene (5 bases). The CDR3 runs 15 residues. The germline V gene encodes CDR1 SGHTA and CDR2 FQGTGA. The V gene lost 2 bases and the J gene lost 0 bases, with 10 bases spanning the gap. CDR3 in amino acids: CASSLLPGMNTEAFF. In DNA form, the CDR3 reads TGTGCCAGCAGCTTACTCCCAGGGATGAACACTGAAGCTTTCTTT.

This chain connects TRBV7-2 to TRBJ1-3; D ambiguous. This CDR3 is built from 15 residues. Germline V CDR1 and CDR2: SGHTA, FQGNSA. Trimming shortened V by 1 base and J by 8 bases, and 15 bases separated the two germline ends. The CDR3 sequence: CASSLVGRQGHTIYF. CDR3 nucleotide sequence: TGTGCCAGCAGCTTAGTGGGCAGGCAAGGGCACACCATATATTTT. The variable domain in full, completed from reference TRBV7-2 and TRBJ1-3, reads GAGVSQSPSNKVTEKGKDVELRCDPISGHTALYWYRQSLGQGLEFLIYFQGNSAPDKSGLPSDRFSAERTGGSVSTLTIQRTQQEDSAVYLCASSLVGRQGHTIYFGEGSWLTVV.

This sequence joins TRBV30 and TRBJ2-1, with 9 bases lining up with TRBD2. V was pared by 0 bases and J by 7 bases, with 7 bases of the junction left unmatched. This CDR3 region has 15 residues. Germline lookup yields CDR1 GTSNPN and CDR2 SVGIG (reference sequence). DNA of the CDR3: TGTGCCTGGAGTGTACAGGGCGGGAGGGAAAATGAGCAGTTCTTC. Protein product: CAWSVQGGRENEQFF.

CDR3 in DNA: TGTGCCAGCAGTTTCCTTTACACTTACAATGAGCAGTTCTTC. Its protein product is CASSFLYTYNEQFF. This chain links TRBV27 with TRBJ2-1; D is uncertain. Germline V gene data show CDR1 as MNHEY and CDR2 as SMNVEV (reference sequence). The CDR3 is 14 residues long. Trimming took off 3 bases at V and 4 bases at J, with 10 bases between the two ends.

This clone was counted a few times. The chain recombines TRBV9 with TRBJ1-1, with D hard to call. Germline lookup yields CDR1 SGDLS and CDR2 YYNGEE. The CDR3 is 15 amino acids. The V end lost 0 bases, the J end lost 4 bases, and 13 bases lay between the germline ends. CDR3 coding DNA: TGTGCCAGCAGCGTAGGGGTTGGGCCATCCACTGAAGCTTTCTTT. Amino acid sequence: CASSVGVGPSTEAFF.

The chain links TRBV7-2 to TRBJ2-5; TRBD2 aligns across 8 bases. In germline, CDR1 is SGHTA, CDR2 FQGNSA. Losses at the gene ends were 5 bases for V and 5 bases for J; bases not matched to a gene: 7. The CDR3 loop spans 14 amino acids. The CDR3 bases are TGTGCCAGCAGCGTGACTAGCGCCGCGGAGACCCAGTACTTC. Translation: CASSVTSAAETQYF.

This rearrangement joins TRBV7-2 to TRBJ1-5; 7 bases align to TRBD1. The CDR3 totals 15 residues. Germline loops: CDR1 SGHTA, CDR2 FQGNSA. The J segment lost 3 bases and the V segment lost 4 bases, leaving 6 bases of the junction unmatched. In DNA, the CDR3 is TGTGCCAGCAGCTACCAGACAGGGACCAATCAGCCCCAGCATTTT. Translated, it gives CASSYQTGTNQPQHF.